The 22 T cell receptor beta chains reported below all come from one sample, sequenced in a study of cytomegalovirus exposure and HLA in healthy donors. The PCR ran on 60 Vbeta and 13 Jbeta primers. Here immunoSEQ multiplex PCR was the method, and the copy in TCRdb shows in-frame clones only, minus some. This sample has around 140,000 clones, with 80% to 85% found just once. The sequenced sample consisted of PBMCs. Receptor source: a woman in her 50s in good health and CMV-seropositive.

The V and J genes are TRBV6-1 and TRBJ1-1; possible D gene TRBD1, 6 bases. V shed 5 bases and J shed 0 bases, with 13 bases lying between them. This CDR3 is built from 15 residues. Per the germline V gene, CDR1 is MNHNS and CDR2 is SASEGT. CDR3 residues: CASSLRTDMNTEAFF. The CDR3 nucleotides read TGTGCCAGCAGTTTGAGGACAGACATGAACACTGAAGCTTTCTTT.

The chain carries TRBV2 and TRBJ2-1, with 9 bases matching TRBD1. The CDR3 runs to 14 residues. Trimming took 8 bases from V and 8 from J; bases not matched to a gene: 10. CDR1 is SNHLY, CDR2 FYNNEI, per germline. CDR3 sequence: CASETGTGYDEQFF. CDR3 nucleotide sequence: TGTGCCAGCGAGACCGGGACAGGGTACGATGAGCAGTTCTTC. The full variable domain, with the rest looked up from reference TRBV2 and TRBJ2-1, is EPEVTQTPSHQVTQMGQEVILRCVPISNHLYFYWYRQILGQKVEFLVSFYNNEISEKSEIFDDQFSVERPDGSNFTLKIRSTKLEDSAMYFCASETGTGYDEQFFGPGTRLTVL.

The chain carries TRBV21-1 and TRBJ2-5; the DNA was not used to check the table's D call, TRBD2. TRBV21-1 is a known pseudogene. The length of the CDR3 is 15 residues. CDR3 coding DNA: TGTGCCAGCACTAAGGGGCGGGGGGGCCGCGAGACCCAGTACTTC. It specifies CASTKGRGGRETQYF.

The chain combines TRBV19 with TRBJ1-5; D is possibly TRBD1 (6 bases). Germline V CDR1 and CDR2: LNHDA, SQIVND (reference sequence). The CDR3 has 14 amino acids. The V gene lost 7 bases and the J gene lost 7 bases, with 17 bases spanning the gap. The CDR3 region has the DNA TGTGCCAGTACCCTTCAGGGGTCCGGACAGCCCCAGCATTTT. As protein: CASTLQGSGQPQHF.

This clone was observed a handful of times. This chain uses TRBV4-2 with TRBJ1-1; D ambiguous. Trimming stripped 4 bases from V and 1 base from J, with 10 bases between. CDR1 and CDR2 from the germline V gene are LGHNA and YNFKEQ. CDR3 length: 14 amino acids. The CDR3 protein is CASSLPAGNTEAFF. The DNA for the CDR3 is TGTGCCAGCAGCCTCCCCGCGGGGAACACTGAAGCTTTCTTT.

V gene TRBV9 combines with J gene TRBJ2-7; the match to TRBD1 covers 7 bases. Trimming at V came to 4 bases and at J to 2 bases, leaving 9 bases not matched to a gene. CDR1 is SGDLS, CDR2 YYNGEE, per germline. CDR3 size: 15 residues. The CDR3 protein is CASSLGTASTYEQYF. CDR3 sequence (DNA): TGTGCCAGCAGCCTTGGGACAGCAAGTACCTACGAGCAGTACTTC. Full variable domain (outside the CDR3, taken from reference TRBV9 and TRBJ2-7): DSGVTQTPKHLITATGQRVTLRCSPRSGDLSVYWYQQSLDQGLQFLIQYYNGEERAKGNILERFSAQQFPDLHSELNLSSLELGDSALYFCASSLGTASTYEQYFGPGTRLTVT.

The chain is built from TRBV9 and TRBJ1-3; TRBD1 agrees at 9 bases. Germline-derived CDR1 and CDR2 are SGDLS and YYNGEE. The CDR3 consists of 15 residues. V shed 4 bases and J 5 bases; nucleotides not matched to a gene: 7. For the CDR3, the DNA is TGTGCCAGCAGCTGGACAGGGGACTTCAGAAACACCATATATTTT. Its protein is CASSWTGDFRNTIYF.

The CDR3 loop reads CASSQPLSGNTIYF. In DNA, the CDR3 is TGCGCCAGCAGCCAACCCCTCTCTGGAAACACCATATATTTT. J is TRBJ1-3 and V is TRBV4-1; no firm D call. Between the trimmed V and J ends, which lost 2 bases and 0 bases, there was a span of 5 bases. This CDR3 region has 14 residues. CDR1 is MGHRA and CDR2 is YSYEKL in the germline V gene.

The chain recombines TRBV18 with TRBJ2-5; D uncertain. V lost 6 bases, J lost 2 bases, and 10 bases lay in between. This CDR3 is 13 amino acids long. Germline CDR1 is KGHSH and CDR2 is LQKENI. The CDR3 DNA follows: TGTGCCAGCTCGCCTTCAGTGCAAGAGACCCAGTACTTC. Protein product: CASSPSVQETQYF.

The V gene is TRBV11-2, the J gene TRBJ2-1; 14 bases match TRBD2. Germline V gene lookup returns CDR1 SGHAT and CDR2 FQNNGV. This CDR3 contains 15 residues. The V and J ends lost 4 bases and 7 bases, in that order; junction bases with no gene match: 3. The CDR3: CASSSGLAGGNEQFF. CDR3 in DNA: TGTGCCAGCAGCTCCGGACTAGCGGGGGGTAATGAGCAGTTCTTC.

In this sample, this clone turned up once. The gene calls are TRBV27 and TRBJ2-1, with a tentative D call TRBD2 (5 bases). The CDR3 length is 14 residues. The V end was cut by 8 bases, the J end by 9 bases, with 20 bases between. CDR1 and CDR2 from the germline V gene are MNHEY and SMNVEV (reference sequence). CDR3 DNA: TGTGCCAGCCCTACGGACCCCGTGGGGAGTGAGCAGTTCTTC. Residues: CASPTDPVGSEQFF.

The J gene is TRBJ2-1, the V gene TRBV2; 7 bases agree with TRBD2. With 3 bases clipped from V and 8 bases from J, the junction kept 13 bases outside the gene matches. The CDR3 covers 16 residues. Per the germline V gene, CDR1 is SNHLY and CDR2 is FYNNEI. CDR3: CASSETLAGHWDEQFF. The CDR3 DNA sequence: TGTGCCAGCAGTGAGACCTTAGCGGGCCATTGGGATGAGCAGTTCTTC.

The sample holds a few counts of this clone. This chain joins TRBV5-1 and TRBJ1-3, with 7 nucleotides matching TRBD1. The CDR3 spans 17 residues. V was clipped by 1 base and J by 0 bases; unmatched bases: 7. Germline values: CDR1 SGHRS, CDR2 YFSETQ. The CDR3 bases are TGCGCCAGCAGCTTGAACATGGACAGGAGCTCTGGAAACACCATATATTTT. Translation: CASSLNMDRSSGNTIYF.

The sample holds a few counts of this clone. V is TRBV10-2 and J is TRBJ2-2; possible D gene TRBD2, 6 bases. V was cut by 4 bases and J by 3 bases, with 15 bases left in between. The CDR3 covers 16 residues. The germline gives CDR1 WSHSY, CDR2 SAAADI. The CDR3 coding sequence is TGCGCCAGCAGTGGGCGTGGGAGGCAGCACACCGGGGAGCTGTTTTTT. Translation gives CASSGRGRQHTGELFF.

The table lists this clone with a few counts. The CDR3, as DNA: TGTGCCAGCAGCCGAGGCTCTAGCGGAAGGAGCTCCTACAATGAGCAGTTCTTC. Amino acids: CASSRGSSGRSSYNEQFF. This rearrangement joins TRBV7-3 to TRBJ2-1; 7 nucleotides line up with TRBD2. The CDR3 is 18 amino acids. The germline V gene has CDR1 SGHTA and CDR2 FQGTGA. J gave up 0 bases and V 5 bases, and 13 bases lay outside the gene matches.

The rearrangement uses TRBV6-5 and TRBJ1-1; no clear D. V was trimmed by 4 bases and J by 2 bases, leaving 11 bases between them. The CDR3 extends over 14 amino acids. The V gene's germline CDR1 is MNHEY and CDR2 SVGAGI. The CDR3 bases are TGTGCCAGCAGTTTGGCCGGGTCAAACACTGAAGCTTTCTTT. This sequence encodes CASSLAGSNTEAFF.

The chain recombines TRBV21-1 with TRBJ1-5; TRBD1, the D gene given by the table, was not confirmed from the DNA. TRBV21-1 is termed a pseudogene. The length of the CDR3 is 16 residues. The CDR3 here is CASSKSRTPGNQPQHF. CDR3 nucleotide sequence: TGTGCCAGCAGCAAAAGTAGGACACCCGGTAATCAGCCCCAGCATTTT.

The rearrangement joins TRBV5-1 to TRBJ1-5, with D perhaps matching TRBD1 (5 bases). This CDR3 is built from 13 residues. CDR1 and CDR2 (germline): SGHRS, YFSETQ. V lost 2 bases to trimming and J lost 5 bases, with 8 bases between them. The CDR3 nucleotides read TGCGCCAGCAGCTTAACGACAGATCAGCCCCAGCATTTT. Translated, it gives CASSLTTDQPQHF.

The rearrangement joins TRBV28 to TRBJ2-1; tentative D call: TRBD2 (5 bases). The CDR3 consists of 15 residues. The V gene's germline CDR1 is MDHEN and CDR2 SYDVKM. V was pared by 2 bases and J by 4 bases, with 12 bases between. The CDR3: CASSLELAPYNEQFF. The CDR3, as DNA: TGTGCCAGCAGTTTAGAATTAGCGCCTTACAATGAGCAGTTCTTC.

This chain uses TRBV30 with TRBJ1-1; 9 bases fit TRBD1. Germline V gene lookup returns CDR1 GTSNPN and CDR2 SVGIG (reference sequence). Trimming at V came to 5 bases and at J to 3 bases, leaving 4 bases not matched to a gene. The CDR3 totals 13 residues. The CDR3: CAWDRGEDTEAFF. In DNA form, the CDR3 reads TGTGCCTGGGACAGGGGGGAGGACACTGAAGCTTTCTTT.

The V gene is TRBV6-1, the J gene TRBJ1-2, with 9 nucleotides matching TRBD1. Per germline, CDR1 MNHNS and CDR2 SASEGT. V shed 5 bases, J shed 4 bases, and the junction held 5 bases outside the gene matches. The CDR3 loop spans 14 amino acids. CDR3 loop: CASSKQGAGYGYTF. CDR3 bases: TGTGCCAGCAGTAAACAGGGGGCTGGCTATGGCTACACCTTC.

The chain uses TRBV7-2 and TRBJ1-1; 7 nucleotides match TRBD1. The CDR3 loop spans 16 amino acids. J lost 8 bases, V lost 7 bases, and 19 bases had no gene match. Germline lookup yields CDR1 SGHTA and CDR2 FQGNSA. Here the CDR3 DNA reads TGTGCCAGCACCAAAAGACAGGGAACTTTGGAAGGGGAAGCTTTCTTT. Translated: CASTKRQGTLEGEAFF.